This T cell receptor (beta chain) was sequenced for a study of Tregs in tolerant kidney transplant recipients. Assay used: immunoSEQ multiplex PCR; TCRdb lists only in-frame clones, some missing. Among about 88,000 clones listed, more than 80% were seen once. The V gene's germline CDR1 is SGHDN and CDR2 FVKESK. Trimming left V 3 bases short and J 6 bases short, with 17 bases between. The CDR3 loop spans 15 amino acids. The receptor was isolated from a human donor in good health. The chain carries TRBV14 and TRBJ1-2, with a weak D call TRBD1 (6 bases). Sequencing was carried out using CD8+ T cells from blood. Written as DNA, the CDR3 is TGTGCCAGCAGCCATCAGGGGACCGGGAGTGATGGCTACACCTTC. This translates into CASSHQGTGSDGYTF. Drawing the rest from reference TRBV14 and TRBJ1-2, the complete variable domain is EAGVTQFPSHSVIEKGQTVTLRCDPISGHDNLYWYRRVMGKEIKFLLHFVKESKQDESGMPNNRFLAERTGGTYSTLKVQPAELEDSGVYFCASSHQGTGSDGYTFGSGTRLTVV.